This TCR beta chain was sequenced during a study of T cells in Graves' hyperthyroidism and ophthalmopathy. RNA transcripts were the template for amplifying TCR beta CDR3 regions. The HTBI set primed first-round TCR CDR3 RT-PCR. TCRdb re-derived calls from the multiplex PCR reads in MiXCR, one entry per CDR3 protein. The data hold 450,000 to 600,000 distinct CDR3 sequences, with about 15% observed a single time. This clonotype was picked up many times. From germline, CDR1 is DFQATT and CDR2 SNEGSKA (reference sequence). CDR3 length: 15 amino acids. V shed 5 bases, J shed 1 base, and the junction held 7 bases outside the gene matches.

The chain uses TRBV20-1 and TRBJ1-1; 10 nucleotides match TRBD1. Sequencing input: blood. The clonotype originates from a woman between 40 and 55 years old with Graves' hyperthyroidism. The CDR3 here is CSARDRGFANTEAFF. The CDR3 nucleotides read TGCAGTGCTCGGGACAGGGGTTTCGCGAACACTGAAGCTTTCTTT.